This TCR beta chain was observed in a study of blood T cell repertoires in COVID-19. About the research overall: T cells, B-cell-depleted T cells, or PBMCs provided the cDNA or gDNA that served as material.

Per the authors' pipeline: Nucleated cell number was recorded as an estimate derived from reference gene primer amplification. Measured with immunoSEQ multiplex PCR; TCRdb has only the in-frame clones, and not every one. That table gives V, J and clone size, and the DNA gave D and trimming. The table includes around 50,000 clones, around nine tenths detected once. The germline V gene encodes CDR1 LNHDA and CDR2 SQIVND (reference sequence). Trimming pared 5 bases from V and 0 bases from J, leaving 11 bases between. This CDR3 has 15 amino acids. Sequenced material: peripheral blood. The TCR originated in a man in his sixties with active or convalescent COVID-19. The V gene is TRBV19, the J gene TRBJ1-5; no firm D call. CDR3 nucleotides: TGTGCCAGTAGTCGTGAGGGTTATAGCAATCAGCCCCAGCATTTT. Residues: CASSREGYSNQPQHF.